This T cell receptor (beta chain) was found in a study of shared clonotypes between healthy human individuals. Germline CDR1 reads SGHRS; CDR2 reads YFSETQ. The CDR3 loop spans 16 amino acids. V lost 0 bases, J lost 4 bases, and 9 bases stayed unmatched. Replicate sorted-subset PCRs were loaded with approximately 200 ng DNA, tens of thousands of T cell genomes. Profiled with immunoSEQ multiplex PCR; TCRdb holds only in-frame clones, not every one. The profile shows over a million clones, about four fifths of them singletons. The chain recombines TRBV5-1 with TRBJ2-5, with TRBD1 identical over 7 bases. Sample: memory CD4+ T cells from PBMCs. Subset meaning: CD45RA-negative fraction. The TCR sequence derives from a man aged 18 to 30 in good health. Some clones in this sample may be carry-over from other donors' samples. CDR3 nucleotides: TGCGCCAGCAGCTTGGGTGTAGGGGGCCTTTTAGAGACCCAGTACTTC. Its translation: CASSLGVGGLLETQYF.